This T cell receptor (beta chain) was identified in a study of radiotherapy plus CTLA-4 blockade in lung cancer (dated by TCRdb to the late 2010s). General notes on the study: Objective responses were observed in around 20% of enrolled patients, and disease control was achieved in around 30%. Study-level results and caveats: After treatment with radiotherapy and ipilimumab, TCR clones that originated in tumors expanded in peripheral blood. The strongest predictors of response, as reported, were early dynamic changes in blood T cell clones along with a rise in serum interferon-beta after radiation.

The CDR1 and CDR2 encoded by the germline V gene are SGHRS and YFSETQ. Including cysteine and phenylalanine, the CDR3 has 13 amino acids. The read is trimmed to its CDR3 DNA, 39 bases read in frame from base 1. Trimming costs V 4 bases and J 7 bases, and their ends lie 12 bases apart. This clone was recorded a few times. Its antigen specificity is not known. No per-base quality is available; no much larger clone lies one base away. The study evaluated CTLA-4 blockade (ipilimumab) given together with focal radiation therapy in patients who had chemo-refractory metastatic non-small-cell lung cancer. Library prep was done by the immunoSEQ multiplex PCR assay. TCRdb retrieved this table from immuneACCESS and kept in-frame rearrangements only. Not all clones are present; in checked studies, unresolved V genes account for under half, and no reason is known for the remainder. The sample yields approximately 46,000 clones; approximately 81% were counted once. The ten most abundant clones make up about 30% of the sample.

Sequencing used peripheral blood, obtained from a patient treated with radiotherapy plus ipilimumab. The rearrangement joined TRBV5-1 to TRBJ2-1, with an unclear D gene assignment. The TCR comes from a human donor with non-small cell lung cancer whose response to radiotherapy plus ipilimumab could not be evaluated. The CDR3 corresponds to CASSLAVLNEQFF. DNA sequence: TGCGCCAGCAGCCTCGCGGTCTTAAATGAGCAGTTCTTC. Joined to the reference TRBV5-1 and TRBJ2-1 proteins, this CDR3 gives the full variable domain: KAGVTQTPRYLIKTRGQQVTLSCSPISGHRSVSWYQQTPGQGLQFLFEYFSETQRNKGNFPGRFSGRQFSNSRSEMNVSTLELGDSALYLCASSLAVLNEQFFGPGTRLTVL.